A selection of T cell receptor beta chains follows, all from one sample in a study of T cells in Graves' hyperthyroidism and ophthalmopathy. TCRdb passed the multiplex PCR reads through MiXCR, listing each CDR3 protein once. The data hold over 650,000 distinct CDR3 sequences, with over 40% observed a single time. Sequenced sample: peripheral blood or thyroid tissue (not recorded which). These receptors all stem from an adult man with Graves' disease, either hyperthyroidism or ophthalmopathy (not recorded which). The CDR3 runs from the conserved cysteine through the conserved F or W. The D gene is left open where the match is weak. Clone size, where shown, is once, few, many, or a class for clones that have expanded.

V,size,J,D,CDR3,DNA
TRBV9,.,TRBJ1-2,.,CASSVAPGVYGYTF,TGTGCCAGCAGCGTAGCTCCAGGGGTCTATGGCTACACCTTC
TRBV12-3/TRBV12-4,many,TRBJ1-1,.,CASTWTTTNTEAFF,TGTGCCAGCACCTGGACAACAACGAACACTGAAGCTTTCTTT
TRBV12-3/TRBV12-4,many,TRBJ1-2,.,CASSFSRGLGYTF,TGTGCCAGCAGTTTCAGTAGGGGCTTAGGCTACACCTTC
TRBV11-2,.,TRBJ2-5,.,CASSLGQRKDF,TGTGCCAGCAGCTTAGGACAAAGAAAGGACTTC
TRBV10-3,.,TRBJ1-3,.,CAISENGNTIYF,TGTGCCATCAGTGAGAACGGGAACACCATATATTTT
TRBV29-1,many,TRBJ2-7,.,CSVEPWGAGTYEQYF,TGCAGCGTTGAACCATGGGGCGCCGGAACCTACGAGCAGTACTTC
TRBV25-1,.,TRBJ1-2,.,CASSSAGTSYGYTF,TGTGCCAGCAGCTCCGCCGGGACCAGTTATGGCTACACCTTC
TRBV29-1,.,TRBJ1-5,.,CSVEGSGNQPQHF,TGCAGCGTTGAGGGCAGCGGCAATCAGCCCCAGCATTTT
TRBV20-1,few,TRBJ1-5,.,CSAYRPDQPQHF,TGCAGTGCTTACAGGCCAGATCAGCCCCAGCATTTT
TRBV7-9,few,TRBJ1-1,TRBD1,CASSQSQGETEAFF,TGTGCCAGCAGTCAGTCTCAGGGGGAGACTGAAGCTTTCTTT
TRBV9,many,TRBJ2-5,TRBD1,CASSAGQGARETQYF,TGTGCCAGCAGCGCGGGACAGGGCGCGCGGGAGACCCAGTACTTC
TRBV20-1,many,TRBJ2-5,.,CSAEEETQYF,TGCAGTGCCGAGGAAGAGACCCAGTACTTC
TRBV10-3,.,TRBJ2-7,.,CASLTGQGKQYF,TGTGCCAGCCTAACGGGCCAGGGTAAGCAGTACTTC